This is a list of T cell receptor beta chains from one sample in a study of CD8+CD57+ T cells in acquired aplastic anemia. TCRdb reprocessed the reads with MiXCR, giving one entry per CDR3 protein. The sample contains about 180,000 distinct CDR3 sequences, roughly three fifths of which appear only once. The sequenced sample consisted of sorted CD4+, CD8+, or CD8+CD57+ T cells (not recorded which) from PBMCs. The receptors stem from a human donor with aplastic anemia. CDR3s include the opening cysteine and the closing phenylalanine or tryptophan. The order of the fields is J gene, V gene, CDR3 protein.

j_call: TRBJ2-7
v_call: TRBV12-3/TRBV12-4
cdr3_aa: CASRDGAGVMYF

j_call: TRBJ2-3
v_call: TRBV20-1
cdr3_aa: CSARGSSGGAWTDTQYF

j_call: TRBJ2-5
v_call: TRBV20-1
cdr3_aa: CSAKIGDAMASGLQETQYF

j_call: TRBJ1-5
v_call: TRBV24-1
cdr3_aa: CATSDSQLFNQPQHF

j_call: TRBJ1-3
v_call: TRBV5-6
cdr3_aa: CASSLRDLGRNTIYF

j_call: TRBJ2-2
v_call: TRBV9
cdr3_aa: CASSVEDAGNTGELFF

j_call: TRBJ1-6
v_call: TRBV7-3
cdr3_aa: CASSLTAGGSSPLHF

j_call: TRBJ2-7
v_call: TRBV20-1
cdr3_aa: CSARGLAGGSYEQYF

j_call: TRBJ2-7
v_call: TRBV10-1
cdr3_aa: CASSEHPSSYEQYF

j_call: TRBJ1-3
v_call: TRBV6-1
cdr3_aa: CASSPTGTGNTIYF

j_call: TRBJ1-4
v_call: TRBV19
cdr3_aa: CASSTTLSSTNEKLFF

j_call: TRBJ2-7
v_call: TRBV7-9
cdr3_aa: CASSPGTSGRNYEQYF

j_call: TRBJ1-3
v_call: TRBV20-1
cdr3_aa: CGARGGQGSGNIIYF

j_call: TRBJ1-5
v_call: TRBV19
cdr3_aa: CASSHRLLYSNQPQHF

j_call: TRBJ2-2
v_call: TRBV11-2
cdr3_aa: CASSLSSGYTGELFF

j_call: TRBJ1-4
v_call: TRBV25-1
cdr3_aa: CASSDPRGTNEKLFF

j_call: TRBJ2-4
v_call: TRBV7-2
cdr3_aa: CASSLGHSGNIQYF

j_call: TRBJ2-1
v_call: TRBV19
cdr3_aa: CASSIASGGYNEQFF

j_call: TRBJ2-3
v_call: TRBV7-6
cdr3_aa: CASSLGTGFTDTQYF

j_call: TRBJ2-7
v_call: TRBV24-1
cdr3_aa: CFPGQGVGEQYF

j_call: TRBJ2-7
v_call: TRBV10-3
cdr3_aa: CAISESAGDSYEQYF

j_call: TRBJ2-1
v_call: TRBV24-1
cdr3_aa: CATSDPDRGTYNEQFF

j_call: TRBJ1-2
v_call: TRBV15
cdr3_aa: CATSDTATYGYTF

j_call: TRBJ2-7
v_call: TRBV7-9
cdr3_aa: CASRLTGAYEQYF

j_call: TRBJ1-3
v_call: TRBV7-9
cdr3_aa: CASSLNGILGNTIYF

j_call: TRBJ1-6
v_call: TRBV6-6
cdr3_aa: CASTTQGAYSPLHF

j_call: TRBJ1-2
v_call: TRBV29-1
cdr3_aa: CSVDRGRGNYGYTF

j_call: TRBJ2-7
v_call: TRBV20-1
cdr3_aa: CSVGGGITYEQYF

j_call: TRBJ1-1
v_call: TRBV2
cdr3_aa: CASSEGSNTEAFF

j_call: TRBJ2-3
v_call: TRBV6-1
cdr3_aa: CASEIGDADAQYF

j_call: TRBJ2-7
v_call: TRBV7-2
cdr3_aa: CASSPPGLAGASYEQYF

j_call: TRBJ2-7
v_call: TRBV7-9
cdr3_aa: CASTIPAAGAYEQYF

j_call: TRBJ2-7
v_call: TRBV7-2
cdr3_aa: CASSLMQQPPYEQYF

j_call: TRBJ2-3
v_call: TRBV2
cdr3_aa: CASRGDRRGTDTQYF

j_call: TRBJ2-7
v_call: TRBV12-3/TRBV12-4
cdr3_aa: CASSVAGDVHEQYF

j_call: TRBJ2-1
v_call: TRBV3-1
cdr3_aa: CASSQAGPLSEQFF

j_call: TRBJ2-7
v_call: TRBV10-1
cdr3_aa: CASPRQGPGRYF

j_call: TRBJ2-3
v_call: TRBV29-1
cdr3_aa: CSVETQYF

j_call: TRBJ1-1
v_call: TRBV9
cdr3_aa: CASSPFAPRGEAFF

j_call: TRBJ2-5
v_call: TRBV6-1
cdr3_aa: CASSAWGDREETQYF

j_call: TRBJ2-7
v_call: TRBV25-1
cdr3_aa: CASSPAVPYEQYF

j_call: TRBJ2-3
v_call: TRBV20-1
cdr3_aa: CSATREADTQYF

j_call: TRBJ2-3
v_call: TRBV5-4
cdr3_aa: CASSFSSGSKDTQYF